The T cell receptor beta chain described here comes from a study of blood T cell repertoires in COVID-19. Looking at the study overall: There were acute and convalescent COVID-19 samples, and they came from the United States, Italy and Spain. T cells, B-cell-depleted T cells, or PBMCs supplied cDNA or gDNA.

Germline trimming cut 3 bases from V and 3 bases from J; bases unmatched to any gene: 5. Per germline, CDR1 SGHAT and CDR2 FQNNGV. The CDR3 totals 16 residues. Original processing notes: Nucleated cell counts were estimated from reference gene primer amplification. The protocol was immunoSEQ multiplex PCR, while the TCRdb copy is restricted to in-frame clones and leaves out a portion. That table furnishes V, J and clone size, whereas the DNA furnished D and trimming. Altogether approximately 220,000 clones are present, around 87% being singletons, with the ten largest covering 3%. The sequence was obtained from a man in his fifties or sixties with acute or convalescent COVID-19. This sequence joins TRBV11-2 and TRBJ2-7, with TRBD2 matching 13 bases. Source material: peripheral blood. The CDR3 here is CASSFGTSGAGYEQYF. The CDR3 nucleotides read TGTGCCAGCAGCTTCGGGACTAGCGGGGCAGGCTACGAGCAGTACTTC.